The following is a T cell receptor beta chain sequence with its context. The antigen is not known. The germline V and J ends were trimmed by 7 bases and 10 bases, with 11 bases remaining between them. This CDR3 comprises 11 residues. Germline V lookup: CDR1 MGHRA, CDR2 YSYEKL. TCRdb re-called the 5' RACE reads with MiXCR, one entry per CDR3 protein. Of under 450,000 distinct CDR3 sequences listed, roughly 20% are singletons. The data belong to a study of CD8 T cells in ankylosing spondylitis. Points from the study as a whole: For ankylosing spondylitis blood, a TCR beta motif of seven to nine highly homologous variants appeared characteristic. Disease-linked clones proved CD8+ and comparatively uncommon in peripheral blood. Earlier literature documents some of the motif variants in reactive arthritis synovial fluid and blood. Researchers reportedly found disease-linked clones significantly enriched in matched ankylosing spondylitis synovial fluid.

This TCR derives from a male donor with ankylosing spondylitis or in good health (not recorded which). Input material: blood, either unsorted or a sorted T cell fraction (not recorded which). This sequence joins TRBV4-1 and TRBJ2-1, with unresolved D. The DNA for the CDR3 is TGCGCCAGCACCCATAGGTGGGAGCAGTTCTTC. Translated: CASTHRWEQFF.